Presented here are 18 T cell receptor beta chains from one specimen sequenced in a study of cytomegalovirus exposure and HLA in healthy donors. PCR was performed using 60 Vbeta and 13 Jbeta primers. The method was immunoSEQ multiplex PCR; TCRdb's version includes in-frame clones alone and lacks a portion of them. The repertoire holds approximately 190,000 clones, approximately 85% seen once, with 6.5% in the top ten. Sequencing input: PBMCs. Every receptor here comes from a woman between 45 and 65 years old in good health and CMV-seropositive.

The CDR3 DNA is TGCGCCAGCAGCTTGGACAGGGGCGGCTACAATGAGCAGTTCTTC. Translation gives CASSLDRGGYNEQFF. This chain connects TRBV5-1 to TRBJ2-1; TRBD1 aligns across 7 bases. Germline lookup yields CDR1 SGHRS and CDR2 YFSETQ. The CDR3 runs 15 residues. After removal of 0 bases from V and 3 bases from J, the junction contained 3 bases not matched to a gene.

This chain joins TRBV28 and TRBJ1-4, with TRBD1 matching 10 bases. This CDR3 spans 17 amino acids. Per germline, CDR1 MDHEN and CDR2 SYDVKM. The trim removed 2 bases at V and 3 bases at J, leaving 6 bases unmatched. CDR3 nucleotide sequence: TGTGCCAGCAGTTTAGGACAGGGGGGAGGGGCTAATGAAAAACTGTTTTTT. Translated: CASSLGQGGGANEKLFF.

J is TRBJ1-6 and V is TRBV9, with 8 bases identical to TRBD1. V gave up 1 base and J gave up 3 bases; unmatched junction bases: 15. The CDR3 is made up of 20 amino acids. Germline V CDR1 and CDR2: SGDLS, YYNGEE. CDR3 bases: TGTGCCAGCAGCGTAAGCCACCCGGGACAGGAGTTGCGCTATAATTCACCCCTCCACTTT. It translates to CASSVSHPGQELRYNSPLHF.

This sequence joins TRBV5-4 and TRBJ2-4; no definite D call. The V end was cut by 3 bases, the J end by 0 bases, with 10 bases between. The CDR3 consists of 15 residues. Germline CDR1 SGHNT, CDR2 YYREEE (reference sequence). The CDR3 region is CASSSDLIAKNIQYF. The DNA of the CDR3 is TGTGCCAGCAGCTCAGATCTTATAGCCAAAAACATTCAGTACTTC.

The CDR3 sequence: CASSAYGGSYNEQFF. CDR3 DNA: TGTGCCAGCAGTGCTTACGGGGGCTCCTACAATGAGCAGTTCTTC. The chain employs TRBV2 and TRBJ2-1, with D maybe TRBD2 (6 bases). Germline CDR1 and CDR2: SNHLY and FYNNEI. The CDR3 has 15 residues. The ends were cut back, 4 bases at V and 0 bases at J, with 10 bases in the middle.

J is TRBJ2-4 and V is TRBV5-1; D is perhaps TRBD1 (6 bases). The CDR3 runs to 19 residues. Germline V lookup: CDR1 SGHRS, CDR2 YFSETQ. Trimming took off 4 bases at V and 0 bases at J, with 23 bases between the two ends. The CDR3 spells CASSQMGHLGGVAKNIQYF. The CDR3 nucleotides read TGCGCCAGCAGCCAAATGGGACACCTAGGGGGTGTAGCCAAAAACATTCAGTACTTC.

This clone has a handful of counts. The CDR3 loop reads CASSVSGGAETQYF. For the CDR3, the DNA is TGTGCCAGCAGCGTAAGCGGGGGGGCGGAGACCCAGTACTTC. The chain employs TRBV9 and TRBJ2-5; 10 bases map to TRBD2. Looked up from germline, CDR1 is SGDLS and CDR2 is YYNGEE. This CDR3 is 14 amino acids long. The junction had 2 bases not matched to a gene; V was cut back by 1 base and J by 5 bases.

V is TRBV5-4 and J is TRBJ1-1; TRBD1 agrees at 10 bases. The CDR3 is 12 amino acids. V lost 9 bases and J lost 4; bases outside the gene matches: 3. Germline V lookup: CDR1 SGHNT, CDR2 YYREEE (reference sequence). CDR3: CAIGQGGTEAFF. CDR3 in DNA: TGTGCCATCGGACAGGGGGGCACTGAAGCTTTCTTT. The variable domain in full, with the rest retrieved from reference TRBV5-4 and TRBJ1-1, is ETGVTQSPTHLIKTRGQQVTLRCSSQSGHNTVSWYQQALGQGPQFIFQYYREEENGRGNFPPRFSGLQFPNYSSELNVNALELDDSALYLCAIGQGGTEAFFGQGTRLTVV.

The J gene is TRBJ2-7, the V gene TRBV28, with D perhaps matching TRBD2 (6 bases). This CDR3 has 14 residues. With 2 bases removed from V and 2 bases from J, the gap between germline ends came to 10 bases. Germline V gene data show CDR1 as MDHEN and CDR2 as SYDVKM. Here the CDR3 DNA reads TGTGCCAGCAGTTTAAGTAGCGGTACCTACGAGCAGTACTTC. It translates to CASSLSSGTYEQYF.

V gene TRBV7-7 combines with J gene TRBJ2-1; D call uncertain. In germline, CDR1 is SSHAT, CDR2 FNYEAQ (reference sequence). With 5 bases removed from V and 6 bases from J, the gap between germline ends came to 17 bases. The CDR3 has 15 residues. The CDR3 here is CASSPDTYRSNEQFF. The CDR3 region has the DNA TGTGCCAGCAGCCCAGACACTTACCGTAGCAATGAGCAGTTCTTC.

Only one count was recorded for this clone. This chain connects TRBV5-1 to TRBJ2-3, with 7 bases identical to TRBD2. The CDR3 is 14 amino acids. Germline CDR1 and CDR2: SGHRS and YFSETQ. The V and J ends lost 3 bases and 4 bases, in that order; junction bases with no gene match: 5. The CDR3 bases are TGCGCCAGCAGCTCGACTAGCTCATCAGATACGCAGTATTTT. Protein product: CASSSTSSSDTQYF.

The V and J genes are TRBV11-2 and TRBJ2-3; the match to TRBD2 covers 9 bases. CDR1 and CDR2 (germline): SGHAT, FQNNGV. The CDR3 totals 17 residues. V was pared by 1 base and J by 0 bases, with 5 bases of the junction left unmatched. CDR3 nucleotides: TGTGCCAGCAGCTTAGCGGGACTAGCCTTTAGCACAGATACGCAGTATTTT. Residues: CASSLAGLAFSTDTQYF.

V gene TRBV4-1 combines with J gene TRBJ1-4; no clear D gene. The germline gives CDR1 MGHRA, CDR2 YSYEKL. The V and J ends lost 0 bases and 4 bases respectively, with 15 bases between them. The CDR3 covers 17 residues. The CDR3 sequence: CASSQEATLRNNEKLFF. As DNA, the CDR3 is TGCGCCAGCAGCCAAGAGGCGACACTCAGGAATAATGAAAAACTGTTTTTT.

The chain recombines TRBV5-4 with TRBJ2-3, with a weak D call TRBD2 (6 bases). Germline CDR1 SGHNT, CDR2 YYREEE (reference sequence). The V gene lost 1 base and the J gene lost 4 bases, with 13 bases spanning the gap. The CDR3 spans 15 residues. Here the CDR3 reads CASSLRGTGPDTQYF. The CDR3 bases are TGTGCCAGCAGCTTGCGCGGGACGGGCCCAGATACGCAGTATTTT. Using reference TRBV5-4 and TRBJ2-3 for the parts outside the CDR3, the full variable domain is ETGVTQSPTHLIKTRGQQVTLRCSSQSGHNTVSWYQQALGQGPQFIFQYYREEENGRGNFPPRFSGLQFPNYSSELNVNALELDDSALYLCASSLRGTGPDTQYFGPGTRLTVL.

This rearrangement joins TRBV7-2 to TRBJ1-3; possibly TRBD1 for D (6 bases). Germline CDR1 and CDR2: SGHTA and FQGNSA. The CDR3 runs 15 residues. Trimming stripped 5 bases from V and 0 bases from J, with 11 bases between. The DNA for the CDR3 is TGTGCCAGCAGCCCCCAGGGGTTCTCTGGAAACACCATATATTTT. Translation gives CASSPQGFSGNTIYF. Variable domain in full (rest from reference TRBV7-2 and TRBJ1-3): GAGVSQSPSNKVTEKGKDVELRCDPISGHTALYWYRQSLGQGLEFLIYFQGNSAPDKSGLPSDRFSAERTGGSVSTLTIQRTQQEDSAVYLCASSPQGFSGNTIYFGEGSWLTVV.

V and J are TRBV7-7 and TRBJ2-2, with 9 bases aligning to TRBD2. The CDR3 has 16 residues. CDR1 is SSHAT and CDR2 is FNYEAQ in the germline V gene (reference sequence). The junction had 11 bases not matched to a gene; V was cut back by 6 bases and J by 6 bases. The DNA for the CDR3 is TGTGCCAGCAGAATGGGTGGTAGCGGGAGCGCCGGGGAGCTGTTTTTT. It translates to CASRMGGSGSAGELFF.

The chain carries TRBV7-7 and TRBJ2-1; 13 positions match TRBD2. This CDR3 has 18 residues. J gave up 4 bases and V 5 bases, and 11 bases lay outside the gene matches. Germline V gene sequence: CDR1 SSHAT, CDR2 FNYEAQ (reference sequence). The CDR3 bases are TGTGCCAGCAGCCCCGGACTAGCGGGAGTGCGGGGATACAATGAGCAGTTCTTC. Translation: CASSPGLAGVRGYNEQFF.

The J gene is TRBJ1-5, the V gene TRBV28; D might be TRBD1 (5 bases). The CDR3 consists of 14 residues. The germline V and J ends were trimmed by 6 bases and 2 bases, with 11 bases remaining between them. The germline V gene has CDR1 MDHEN and CDR2 SYDVKM. The CDR3: CASSPGGGNQPQHF. The DNA for the CDR3 is TGTGCCAGCAGCCCGGGGGGGGGCAATCAGCCCCAGCATTTT.